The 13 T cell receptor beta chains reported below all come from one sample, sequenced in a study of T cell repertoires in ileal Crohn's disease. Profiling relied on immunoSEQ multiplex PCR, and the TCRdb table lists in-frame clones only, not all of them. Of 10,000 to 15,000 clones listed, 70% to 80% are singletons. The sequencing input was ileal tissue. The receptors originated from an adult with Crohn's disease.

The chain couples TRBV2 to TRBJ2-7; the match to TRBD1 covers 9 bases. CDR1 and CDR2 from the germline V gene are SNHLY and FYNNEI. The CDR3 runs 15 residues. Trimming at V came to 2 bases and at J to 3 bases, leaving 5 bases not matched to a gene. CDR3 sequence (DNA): TGTGCCAGCAGTGAAATCGGGACAGGGTTCTACGAGCAGTACTTC. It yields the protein CASSEIGTGFYEQYF.

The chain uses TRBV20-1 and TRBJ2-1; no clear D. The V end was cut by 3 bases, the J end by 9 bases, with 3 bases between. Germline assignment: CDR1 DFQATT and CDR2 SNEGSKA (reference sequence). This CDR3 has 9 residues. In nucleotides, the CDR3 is TGCAGTGCTAGCCTTGAGCAGTTCTTC. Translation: CSASLEQFF.

The CDR3 coding sequence is TGCAGCGGCGGACTAGCGGGGGGCCTCCTGCGAGAGCAGTACTTC. The encoded protein is CSGGLAGGLLREQYF. This chain links TRBV29-1 with TRBJ2-7, with 14 bases matching TRBD2. The CDR3 totals 15 residues. V dropped 7 bases and J dropped 7; count of bases not matched to a gene: 12. Germline V CDR1 and CDR2: SQVTM, ANQGSEA.

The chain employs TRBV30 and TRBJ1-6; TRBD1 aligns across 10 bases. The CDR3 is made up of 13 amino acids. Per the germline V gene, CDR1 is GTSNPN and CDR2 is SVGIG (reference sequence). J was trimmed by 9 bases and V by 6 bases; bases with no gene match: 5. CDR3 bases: TGTGCCTGCAGGGACAGGGGAACTTCACCCCTCCACTTT. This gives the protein CACRDRGTSPLHF.

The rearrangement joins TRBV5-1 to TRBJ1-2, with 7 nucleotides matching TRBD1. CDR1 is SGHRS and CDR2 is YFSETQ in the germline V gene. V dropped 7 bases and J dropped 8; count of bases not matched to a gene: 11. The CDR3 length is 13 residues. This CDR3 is CASGDKGARGYTF. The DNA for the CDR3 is TGCGCCAGCGGGGATAAGGGGGCGCGAGGCTACACCTTC.

The CDR3 here is CASSKVGPGYGYTF. In DNA form, the CDR3 reads TGTGCCAGTAGTAAGGTCGGTCCGGGCTATGGCTACACCTTC. The chain employs TRBV19 and TRBJ1-2; the D is unclear. Trimming removed 4 bases from V and 4 bases from J, with 13 bases in between. The germline V gene encodes CDR1 LNHDA and CDR2 SQIVND (reference sequence). This CDR3 comprises 14 residues.

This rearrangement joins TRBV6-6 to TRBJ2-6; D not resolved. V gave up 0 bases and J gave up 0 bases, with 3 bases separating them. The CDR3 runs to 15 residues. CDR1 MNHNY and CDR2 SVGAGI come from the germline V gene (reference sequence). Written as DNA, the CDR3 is TGTGCCAGCAGTTACTCCAGCTCTGGGGCCAACGTCCTGACTTTC. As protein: CASSYSSSGANVLTF.

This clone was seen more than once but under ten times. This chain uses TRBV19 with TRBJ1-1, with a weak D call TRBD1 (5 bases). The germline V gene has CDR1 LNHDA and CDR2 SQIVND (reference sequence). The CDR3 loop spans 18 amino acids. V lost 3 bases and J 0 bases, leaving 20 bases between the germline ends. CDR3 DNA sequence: TGTGCCAGTAGTATCGCATACGGCGGGACGTACTTGAACACTGAAGCTTTCTTT. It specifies CASSIAYGGTYLNTEAFF.

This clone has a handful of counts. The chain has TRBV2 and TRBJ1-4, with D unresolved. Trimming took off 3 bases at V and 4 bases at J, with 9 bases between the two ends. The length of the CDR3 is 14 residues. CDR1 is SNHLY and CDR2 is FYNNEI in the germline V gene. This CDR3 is CASSERQINEKLFF. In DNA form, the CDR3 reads TGTGCCAGCAGTGAGCGGCAGATTAATGAAAAACTGTTTTTT.

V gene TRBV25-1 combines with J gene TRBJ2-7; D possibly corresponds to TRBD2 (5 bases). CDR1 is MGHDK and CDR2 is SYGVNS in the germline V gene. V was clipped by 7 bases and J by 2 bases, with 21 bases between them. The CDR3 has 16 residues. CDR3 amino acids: CASTTALGIGTYEQYF. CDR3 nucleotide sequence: TGTGCCAGCACCACCGCTTTGGGGATCGGGACCTACGAGCAGTACTTC.

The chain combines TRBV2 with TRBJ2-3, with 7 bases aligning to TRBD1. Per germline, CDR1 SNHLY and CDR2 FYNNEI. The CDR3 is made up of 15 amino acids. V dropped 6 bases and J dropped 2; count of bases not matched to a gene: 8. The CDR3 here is CASRWTGSITDTQYF. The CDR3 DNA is TGTGCCAGCAGGTGGACAGGTTCTATCACAGATACGCAGTATTTT.

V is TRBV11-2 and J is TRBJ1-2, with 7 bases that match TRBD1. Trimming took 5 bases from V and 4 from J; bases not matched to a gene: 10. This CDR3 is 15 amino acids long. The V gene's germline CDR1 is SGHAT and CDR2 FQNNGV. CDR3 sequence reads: CASSPLRGQVYGYTF. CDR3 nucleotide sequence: TGTGCCAGCAGCCCTCTTAGAGGACAGGTCTATGGCTACACCTTC. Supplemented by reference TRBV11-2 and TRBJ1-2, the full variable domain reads EAGVAQSPRYKIIEKRQSVAFWCNPISGHATLYWYQQILGQGPKLLIQFQNNGVVDDSQLPKDRFSAERLKGVDSTLKIQPAKLEDSAVYLCASSPLRGQVYGYTFGSGTRLTVV.

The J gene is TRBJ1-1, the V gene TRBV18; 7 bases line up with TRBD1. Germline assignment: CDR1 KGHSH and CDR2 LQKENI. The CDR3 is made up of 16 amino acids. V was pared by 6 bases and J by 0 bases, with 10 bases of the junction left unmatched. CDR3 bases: TGTGCCAGCTCCCTGGGCAGCAGGGGGGTGAACACTGAAGCTTTCTTT. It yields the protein CASSLGSRGVNTEAFF.